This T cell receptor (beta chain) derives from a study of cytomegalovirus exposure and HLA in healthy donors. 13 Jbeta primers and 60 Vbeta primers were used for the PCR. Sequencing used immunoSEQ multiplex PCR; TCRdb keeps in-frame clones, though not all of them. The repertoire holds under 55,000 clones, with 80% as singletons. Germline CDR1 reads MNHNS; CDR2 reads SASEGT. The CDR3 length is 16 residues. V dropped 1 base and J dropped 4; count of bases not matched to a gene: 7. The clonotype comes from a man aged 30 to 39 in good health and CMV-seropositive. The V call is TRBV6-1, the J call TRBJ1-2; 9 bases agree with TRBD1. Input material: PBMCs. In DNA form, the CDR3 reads TGTGCCAGCAGTGAAGTCCGTGGACAGGGGACCTATGGCTACACCTTC. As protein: CASSEVRGQGTYGYTF.